This T cell receptor (beta chain) was identified in a study of shared clonotypes between healthy human individuals. This clone was counted a few times. Its antigen is as yet unknown. Trimming removed 7 bases from V and 3 bases from J, with 9 bases in between. The CDR3 is 12 residues long. CDR1 and CDR2 (germline): SEHNR, FQNEAQ (reference sequence). Findings and caveats of the study: Apart from blood, nothing was sampled; tissue repertoires likely differ. Sharing across four donors was highest in naive CD4 (approximately 5%) and lowest in memory CD8 (approximately 0.4%).

Sorted-subset replicate PCRs used about 190 ng of genomic DNA. This amount corresponded to tens of thousands of T cell genomes. Data came from immunoSEQ multiplex PCR; TCRdb stores just in-frame clones and leaves some out. This sample has nearly 600,000 clones, with about 95% found just once. Positively selected for CCR7, the CD45RO-negative cells used as naive CD8 cells excluded terminally differentiated effector memory CD45RA+ cells. Adult donors, all healthy and HIV-negative, had no recent acute infections or vaccinations. The source of this sequence is a woman aged 30 to 39 in good health. Sequencing used naive CD8+ T cells sorted from blood. The V gene is TRBV7-9, the J gene TRBJ1-1; D is perhaps TRBD1 (6 bases). The CDR3 is CASTPGDTEAFF. Here the CDR3 DNA reads TGTGCCAGCACCCCAGGGGACACTGAAGCTTTCTTT.